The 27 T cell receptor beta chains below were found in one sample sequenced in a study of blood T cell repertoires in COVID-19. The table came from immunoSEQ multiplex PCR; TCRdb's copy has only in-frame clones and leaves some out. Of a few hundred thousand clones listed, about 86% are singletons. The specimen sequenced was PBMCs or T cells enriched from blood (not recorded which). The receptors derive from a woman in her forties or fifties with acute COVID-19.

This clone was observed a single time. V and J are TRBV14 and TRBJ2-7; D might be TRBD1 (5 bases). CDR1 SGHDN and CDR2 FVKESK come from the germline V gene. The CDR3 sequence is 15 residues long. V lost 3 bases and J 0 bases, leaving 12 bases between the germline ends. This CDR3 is CASSHPQGLSYEQYF. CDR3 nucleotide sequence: TGTGCCAGCAGCCATCCGCAGGGCCTCTCCTACGAGCAGTACTTC.

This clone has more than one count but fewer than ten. The CDR3 reads CASSRRGERAFF. The CDR3 nucleotides are TGTGCCAGCAGTCGAAGGGGTGAGAGGGCTTTCTTT. This chain links TRBV28 with TRBJ1-1, with D possibly matching TRBD1 (5 bases). Trimming took 5 bases from V and 11 from J, leaving 15 bases between them. Germline V CDR1 and CDR2: MDHEN, SYDVKM. This CDR3 contains 12 residues. The entire variable domain, with the rest obtained from reference TRBV28 and TRBJ1-1, is as follows: DVKVTQSSRYLVKRTGEKVFLECVQDMDHENMFWYRQDPGLGLRLIYFSYDVKMKEKGDIPEGYSVSREKKERFSLILESASTNQTSMYLCASSRRGERAFFGQGTRLTVV.

The CDR3 reads CSASDRVVNEKLFF. Here the CDR3 DNA reads TGCAGTGCTAGTGACAGGGTAGTTAATGAAAAACTGTTTTTT. The V and J genes are TRBV20-1 and TRBJ1-4; 7 bases match TRBD1. V trimming: 3 bases; J trimming: 4 bases; junction bases outside the gene matches: 5. There are 14 residues in the CDR3. Germline V gene lookup returns CDR1 DFQATT and CDR2 SNEGSKA (reference sequence).

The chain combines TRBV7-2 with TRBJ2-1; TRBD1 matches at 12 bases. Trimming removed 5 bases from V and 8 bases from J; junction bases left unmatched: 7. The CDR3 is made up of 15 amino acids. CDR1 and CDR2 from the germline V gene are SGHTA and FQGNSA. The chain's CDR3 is CASSVTGTGGDEQFF. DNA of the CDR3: TGTGCCAGCAGCGTAACCGGGACAGGGGGCGATGAGCAGTTCTTC.

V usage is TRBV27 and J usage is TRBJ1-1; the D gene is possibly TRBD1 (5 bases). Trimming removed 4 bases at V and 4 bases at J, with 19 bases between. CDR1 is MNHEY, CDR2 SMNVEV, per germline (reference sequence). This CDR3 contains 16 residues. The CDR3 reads CASSWRLQVVGTEAFF. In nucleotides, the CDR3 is TGTGCCAGCAGTTGGCGGTTACAGGTAGTGGGCACTGAAGCTTTCTTT.

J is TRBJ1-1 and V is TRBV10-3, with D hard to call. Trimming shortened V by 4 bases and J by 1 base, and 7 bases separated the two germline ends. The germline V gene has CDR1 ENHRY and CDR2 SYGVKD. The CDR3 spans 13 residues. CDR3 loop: CAISGTANTEAFF. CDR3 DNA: TGTGCCATCAGTGGGACTGCGAACACTGAAGCTTTCTTT.

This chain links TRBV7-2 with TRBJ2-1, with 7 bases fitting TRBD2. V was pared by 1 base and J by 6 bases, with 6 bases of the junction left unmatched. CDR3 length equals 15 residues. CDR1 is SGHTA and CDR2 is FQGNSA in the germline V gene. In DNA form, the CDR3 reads TGTGCCAGCAGCTTAGATGGCGGGAGATCCAATGAGCAGTTCTTC. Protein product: CASSLDGGRSNEQFF. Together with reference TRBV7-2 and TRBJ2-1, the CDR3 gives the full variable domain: GAGVSQSPSNKVTEKGKDVELRCDPISGHTALYWYRQSLGQGLEFLIYFQGNSAPDKSGLPSDRFSAERTGGSVSTLTIQRTQQEDSAVYLCASSLDGGRSNEQFFGPGTRLTVL.

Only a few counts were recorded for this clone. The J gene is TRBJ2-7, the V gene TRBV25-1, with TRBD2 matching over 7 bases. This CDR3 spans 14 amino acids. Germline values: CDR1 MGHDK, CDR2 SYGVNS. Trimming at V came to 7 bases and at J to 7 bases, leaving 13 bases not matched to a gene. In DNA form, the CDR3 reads TGTGCCAGCACCAGCGGGAAGCCCCCCTGGGAGCAGTACTTC. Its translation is CASTSGKPPWEQYF.

CDR3 bases: TGTGCCAGCAGCCCAGCCGTCGCGGGCGCGCAGTATTTT. Translated: CASSPAVAGAQYF. The V gene is TRBV9, the J gene TRBJ2-3, with D tentatively TRBD2 (5 bases). Looked up from germline, CDR1 is SGDLS and CDR2 is YYNGEE. Trimming cost V 4 bases and J 10 bases, with 16 bases left between them. The CDR3 is 13 amino acids.

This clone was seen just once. The CDR3, as DNA: TGTGCCAGCAGTTTGTCGGCAGGGAACTATGGCTACACCTTC. It specifies CASSLSAGNYGYTF. The chain combines TRBV6-6 with TRBJ1-2; possibly TRBD1 for D (5 bases). V lost 4 bases, J lost 2 bases, and 11 bases lay in between. CDR1 is MNHNY and CDR2 is SVGAGI in the germline V gene (reference sequence). The length of the CDR3 is 14 residues.

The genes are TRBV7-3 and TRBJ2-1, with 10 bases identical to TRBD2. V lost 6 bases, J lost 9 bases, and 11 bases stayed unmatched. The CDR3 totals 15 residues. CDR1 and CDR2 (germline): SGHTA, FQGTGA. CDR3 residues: CASRSPSGRGGEQFF. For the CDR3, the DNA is TGTGCCAGCAGGAGCCCTAGCGGGAGAGGCGGTGAGCAGTTCTTC. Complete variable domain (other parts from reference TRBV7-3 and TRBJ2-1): GAGVSQTPSNKVTEKGKYVELRCDPISGHTALYWYRQSLGQGPEFLIYFQGTGAADDSGLPNDRFFAVRPEGSVSTLKIQRTERGDSAVYLCASRSPSGRGGEQFFGPGTRLTVL.

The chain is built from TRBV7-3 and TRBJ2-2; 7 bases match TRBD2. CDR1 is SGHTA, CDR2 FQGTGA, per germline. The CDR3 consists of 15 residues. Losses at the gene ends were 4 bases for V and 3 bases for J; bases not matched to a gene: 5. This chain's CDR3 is CASSSQTSYTGELFF. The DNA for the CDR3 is TGTGCCAGCAGCTCCCAGACTAGCTACACCGGGGAGCTGTTTTTT. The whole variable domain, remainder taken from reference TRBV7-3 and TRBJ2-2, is GAGVSQTPSNKVTEKGKYVELRCDPISGHTALYWYRQSLGQGPEFLIYFQGTGAADDSGLPNDRFFAVRPEGSVSTLKIQRTERGDSAVYLCASSSQTSYTGELFFGEGSRLTVL.

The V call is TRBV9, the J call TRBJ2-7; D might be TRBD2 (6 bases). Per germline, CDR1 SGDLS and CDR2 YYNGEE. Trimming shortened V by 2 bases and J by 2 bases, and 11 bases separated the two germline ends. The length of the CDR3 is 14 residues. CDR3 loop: CASSVRDWPYEQYF. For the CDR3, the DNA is TGTGCCAGCAGCGTCCGGGACTGGCCCTACGAGCAGTACTTC. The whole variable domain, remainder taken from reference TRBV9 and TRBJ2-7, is DSGVTQTPKHLITATGQRVTLRCSPRSGDLSVYWYQQSLDQGLQFLIQYYNGEERAKGNILERFSAQQFPDLHSELNLSSLELGDSALYFCASSVRDWPYEQYFGPGTRLTVT.

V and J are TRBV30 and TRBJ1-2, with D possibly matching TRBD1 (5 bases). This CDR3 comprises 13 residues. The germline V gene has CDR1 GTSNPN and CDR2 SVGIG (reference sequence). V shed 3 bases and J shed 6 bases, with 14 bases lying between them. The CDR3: CAWSGSGGNGYTF. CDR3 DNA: TGTGCCTGGAGCGGGTCCGGGGGGAATGGCTACACCTTC.

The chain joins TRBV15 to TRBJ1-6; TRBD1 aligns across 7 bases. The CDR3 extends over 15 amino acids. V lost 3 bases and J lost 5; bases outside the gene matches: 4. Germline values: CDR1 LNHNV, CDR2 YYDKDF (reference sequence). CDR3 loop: CATSSGQANNSPLHF. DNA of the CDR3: TGTGCCACCAGCAGCGGACAGGCAAATAATTCACCCCTCCACTTT.

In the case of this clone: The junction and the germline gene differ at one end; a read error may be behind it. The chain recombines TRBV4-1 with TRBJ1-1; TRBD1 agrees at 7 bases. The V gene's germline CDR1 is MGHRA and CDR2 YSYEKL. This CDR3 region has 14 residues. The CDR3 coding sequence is TGCGTCAGCAGCCAAGACAGGGCTGTCACTGAAGCTTTCTTT. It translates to CVSSQDRAVTEAFF.

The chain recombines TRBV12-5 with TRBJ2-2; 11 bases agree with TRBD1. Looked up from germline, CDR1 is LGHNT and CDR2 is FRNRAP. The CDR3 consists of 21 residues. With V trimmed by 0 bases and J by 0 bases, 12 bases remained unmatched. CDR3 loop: CASGLVRTGGLSVSNTGELFF. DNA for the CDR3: TGTGCTAGTGGTTTGGTCCGGACAGGGGGCCTTAGCGTATCGAACACCGGGGAGCTGTTTTTT.

CDR3 coding DNA: TGCACCAGCAGCCAACATTTCGACAGGGGGAAGAAAGGAAACACCATATATTTT. As protein: CTSSQHFDRGKKGNTIYF. This rearrangement joins TRBV1 to TRBJ1-3; TRBD1, the D gene given by the table, was not confirmed from the DNA. TRBV1 is noted as a pseudogene. This CDR3 is built from 18 residues.

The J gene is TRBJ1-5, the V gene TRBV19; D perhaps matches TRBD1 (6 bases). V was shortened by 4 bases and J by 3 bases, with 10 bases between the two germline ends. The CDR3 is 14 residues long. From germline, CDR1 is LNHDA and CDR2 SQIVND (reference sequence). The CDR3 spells CASSTQGYNQPQHF. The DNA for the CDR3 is TGTGCCAGTAGTACACAGGGTTACAATCAGCCCCAGCATTTT.

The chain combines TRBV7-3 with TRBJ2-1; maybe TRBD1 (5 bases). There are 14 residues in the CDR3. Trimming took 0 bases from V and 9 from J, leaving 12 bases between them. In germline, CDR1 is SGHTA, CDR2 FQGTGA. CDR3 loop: CASSLTGAAGEQFF. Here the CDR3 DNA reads TGTGCCAGCAGCTTAACTGGGGCGGCTGGTGAGCAGTTCTTC.

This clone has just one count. The CDR3 bases are TGTGCCAGTAAAGAACTCGCCATGAACACCGGGGAGCTGTTTTTT. Protein sequence: CASKELAMNTGELFF. The V and J genes are TRBV19 and TRBJ2-2; D unclear. Germline values: CDR1 LNHDA, CDR2 SQIVND (reference sequence). The CDR3 has 15 residues. V lost 7 bases and J lost 1, with 13 bases in between.

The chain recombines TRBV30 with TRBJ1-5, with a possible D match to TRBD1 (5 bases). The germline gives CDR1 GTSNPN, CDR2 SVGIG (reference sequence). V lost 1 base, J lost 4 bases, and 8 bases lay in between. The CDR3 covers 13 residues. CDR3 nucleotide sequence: TGTGCCTGGAGTGGGAGGGGAAATCAGCCCCAGCATTTT. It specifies CAWSGRGNQPQHF. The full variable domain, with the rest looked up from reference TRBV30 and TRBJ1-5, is SQTIHQWPATLVQPVGSPLSLECTVEGTSNPNLYWYRQAAGRGLQLLFYSVGIGQISSEVPQNLSASRPQDRQFILSSKKLLLSDSGFYLCAWSGRGNQPQHFGDGTRLSIL.

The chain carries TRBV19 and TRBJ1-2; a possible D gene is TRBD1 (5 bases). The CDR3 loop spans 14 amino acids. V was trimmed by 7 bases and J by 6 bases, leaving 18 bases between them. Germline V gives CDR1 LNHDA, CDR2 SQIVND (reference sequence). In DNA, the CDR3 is TGTGCCAGTAACTCAGGTACGGCGGGGGATGGCTACACCTTC. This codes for CASNSGTAGDGYTF.

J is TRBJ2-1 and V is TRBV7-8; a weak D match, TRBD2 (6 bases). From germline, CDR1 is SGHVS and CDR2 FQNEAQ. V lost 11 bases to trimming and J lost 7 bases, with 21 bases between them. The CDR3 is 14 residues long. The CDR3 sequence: CASRTGAVENEQFF. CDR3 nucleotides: TGTGCCTCCCGAACGGGAGCAGTTGAGAATGAGCAGTTCTTC.

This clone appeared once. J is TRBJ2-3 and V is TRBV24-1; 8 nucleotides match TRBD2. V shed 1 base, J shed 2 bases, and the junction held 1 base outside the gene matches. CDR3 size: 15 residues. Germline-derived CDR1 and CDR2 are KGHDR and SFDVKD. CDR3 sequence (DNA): TGTGCCACCAGTGATTTAGCGGGAGACACAGATACGCAGTATTTT. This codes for CATSDLAGDTDTQYF.

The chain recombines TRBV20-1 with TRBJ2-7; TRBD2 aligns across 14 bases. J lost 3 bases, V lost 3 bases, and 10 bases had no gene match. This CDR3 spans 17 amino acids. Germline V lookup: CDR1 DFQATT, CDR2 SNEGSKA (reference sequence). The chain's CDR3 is CSASLGTSGRSGYEQYF. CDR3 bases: TGCAGTGCTAGTTTGGGGACTAGCGGGAGATCGGGCTACGAGCAGTACTTC.

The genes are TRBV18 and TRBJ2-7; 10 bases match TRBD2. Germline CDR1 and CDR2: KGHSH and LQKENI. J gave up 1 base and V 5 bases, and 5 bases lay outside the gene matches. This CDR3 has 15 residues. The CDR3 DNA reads TGTGCCAGCTCAATAGCGGGAGGCGATTCCTACGAGCAGTACTTC. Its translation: CASSIAGGDSYEQYF. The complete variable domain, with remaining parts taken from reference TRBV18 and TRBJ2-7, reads NAGVMQNPRHLVRRRGQEARLRCSPMKGHSHVYWYRQLPEEGLKFMVYLQKENIIDESGMPKERFSAEFPKEGPSILRIQQVVRGDSAAYFCASSIAGGDSYEQYFGPGTRLTVT.